This is a list of T cell receptor beta chains from one sample in a study of T cells in Graves' hyperthyroidism and ophthalmopathy. TCRdb re-called the multiplex PCR reads through MiXCR, storing one row per CDR3 protein. The sample yields 730,000 or so distinct CDR3 sequences, over 15% seen once. The sample comprised blood. The receptors here all came from a woman between 50 and 59 years old with Graves' hyperthyroidism that later progressed to Graves' ophthalmopathy. The CDR3 runs from the conserved cysteine through the conserved F or W. Fields, in order: clone size, CDR3 length, J gene, D gene, V gene, CDR3 protein, CDR3 DNA. A D gene is named only where the DNA matches it firmly. Clone size is given for some rows only: seen once, a few or many times, or a class if the clone is expanded.

clone size: -
CDR3 length: 17
J gene: TRBJ2-2
D gene: -
V gene: TRBV12-5
CDR3 protein: CASGPALDRTNTGELFF
CDR3 DNA: TGTGCTAGTGGTCCGGCCCTCGACAGGACGAACACCGGGGAGCTGTTTTTT

clone size: -
CDR3 length: 15
J gene: TRBJ2-2
D gene: -
V gene: TRBV14
CDR3 protein: CASSQDLRDTGELFF
CDR3 DNA: TGTGCCAGCAGCCAAGATCTGAGGGACACCGGGGAGCTGTTTTTT

clone size: few
CDR3 length: 16
J gene: TRBJ2-3
D gene: -
V gene: TRBV7-9
CDR3 protein: CASSLVEKPSTDTQYF
CDR3 DNA: TGTGCCAGCAGCTTAGTCGAGAAGCCTAGCACAGATACGCAGTATTTT

clone size: few
CDR3 length: 14
J gene: TRBJ1-1
D gene: TRBD1
V gene: TRBV19
CDR3 protein: CASSIEGGLNEAFF
CDR3 DNA: TGTGCCAGTAGTATAGAAGGGGGCTTGAATGAAGCTTTCTTT

clone size: -
CDR3 length: 17
J gene: TRBJ1-1
D gene: TRBD1
V gene: TRBV4-1
CDR3 protein: CASSHPQGGLMNTEAFF
CDR3 DNA: TGCGCCAGCAGCCACCCGCAGGGGGGCCTTATGAACACTGAAGCTTTCTTT

clone size: many
CDR3 length: 18
J gene: TRBJ2-1
D gene: TRBD2
V gene: TRBV20-1
CDR3 protein: CSARDPASGGSTYNEQFF
CDR3 DNA: TGCAGTGCTAGAGACCCCGCTAGCGGGGGGTCAACGTACAATGAGCAGTTCTTC

clone size: -
CDR3 length: 14
J gene: TRBJ2-1
D gene: -
V gene: TRBV5-5
CDR3 protein: CASSWDTNYNEQFF
CDR3 DNA: TGTGCCAGCAGCTGGGACACCAACTACAATGAGCAGTTCTTC

clone size: many
CDR3 length: 13
J gene: TRBJ2-3
D gene: -
V gene: TRBV20-1
CDR3 protein: CSAREVSTDTQYF
CDR3 DNA: TGCAGTGCTAGAGAGGTTAGCACAGATACGCAGTATTTT

clone size: many
CDR3 length: 16
J gene: TRBJ1-1
D gene: -
V gene: TRBV24-1
CDR3 protein: CATSDWYQGWNTEAFF
CDR3 DNA: TGTGCCACCAGTGACTGGTACCAGGGCTGGAACACTGAAGCTTTCTTT

clone size: many
CDR3 length: 14
J gene: TRBJ2-7
D gene: -
V gene: TRBV7-8
CDR3 protein: CASSLSPGPYEQYF
CDR3 DNA: TGTGCCAGCAGCTTATCCCCAGGCCCCTACGAGCAGTACTTC

clone size: few
CDR3 length: 14
J gene: TRBJ2-1
D gene: -
V gene: TRBV12-3/TRBV12-4
CDR3 protein: CASTPGLMAGEQFF
CDR3 DNA: TGTGCCAGCACCCCGGGACTCATGGCCGGAGAGCAGTTCTTC

clone size: many
CDR3 length: 11
J gene: TRBJ1-1
D gene: -
V gene: TRBV30
CDR3 protein: CAWSVLQRAFF
CDR3 DNA: TGTGCCTGGAGTGTACTTCAGAGAGCTTTCTTT

clone size: many
CDR3 length: 14
J gene: TRBJ1-1
D gene: -
V gene: TRBV12-5
CDR3 protein: CASGFILGVAEAFF
CDR3 DNA: TGTGCTAGTGGTTTCATTTTAGGGGTCGCTGAAGCTTTCTTT

clone size: -
CDR3 length: 16
J gene: TRBJ2-3
D gene: TRBD2
V gene: TRBV6-1
CDR3 protein: CASTAPGLAGPDTQYF
CDR3 DNA: TGTGCCAGCACCGCCCCGGGACTAGCGGGACCAGATACGCAGTATTTT

clone size: many
CDR3 length: 13
J gene: TRBJ1-2
D gene: -
V gene: TRBV11-2
CDR3 protein: CASSLGGVSGYTF
CDR3 DNA: TGTGCCAGCAGCCTAGGGGGGGTTTCGGGCTACACCTTC

clone size: -
CDR3 length: 15
J gene: TRBJ1-5
D gene: -
V gene: TRBV6-2/TRBV6-3
CDR3 protein: CASQGYRSNNQPQHF
CDR3 DNA: TGTGCCAGTCAGGGGTATAGAAGTAACAATCAGCCCCAGCATTTT

clone size: few
CDR3 length: 18
J gene: TRBJ2-1
D gene: TRBD2
V gene: TRBV7-9
CDR3 protein: CASSLASGGSRNYNEQFF
CDR3 DNA: TGTGCCAGCAGCTTAGCTAGCGGGGGGAGCAGAAACTACAATGAGCAGTTCTTC

clone size: -
CDR3 length: 13
J gene: TRBJ2-7
D gene: -
V gene: TRBV15
CDR3 protein: CATSRDRRGGQYF
CDR3 DNA: TGTGCCACCAGCAGAGACCGAAGAGGCGGGCAGTACTTC

clone size: many
CDR3 length: 13
J gene: TRBJ1-2
D gene: -
V gene: TRBV6-1
CDR3 protein: CASSYQVNYGYTF
CDR3 DNA: TGTGCCAGCAGTTATCAGGTTAACTATGGCTACACCTTC

clone size: few
CDR3 length: 14
J gene: TRBJ1-4
D gene: -
V gene: TRBV7-2
CDR3 protein: CASSLWAENEKLFF
CDR3 DNA: TGTGCCAGCAGCTTATGGGCTGAAAATGAAAAACTGTTTTTT

clone size: many
CDR3 length: 14
J gene: TRBJ2-1
D gene: TRBD1
V gene: TRBV7-8
CDR3 protein: CASSLGVTGAEQFF
CDR3 DNA: TGTGCCAGCAGCTTAGGAGTGACAGGGGCTGAGCAGTTCTTC

clone size: few
CDR3 length: 14
J gene: TRBJ2-3
D gene: TRBD1
V gene: TRBV27
CDR3 protein: CASSLQGGAGTQYF
CDR3 DNA: TGTGCCAGCAGCCTACAGGGGGGTGCAGGTACGCAGTATTTT

clone size: -
CDR3 length: 13
J gene: TRBJ2-5
D gene: TRBD1
V gene: TRBV5-5
CDR3 protein: CATRTGASETQYF
CDR3 DNA: TGTGCCACCAGGACAGGGGCATCGGAGACCCAGTACTTC

clone size: few
CDR3 length: 13
J gene: TRBJ2-5
D gene: -
V gene: TRBV19
CDR3 protein: CASSMSGQETQYF
CDR3 DNA: TGTGCCAGTAGTATGTCCGGTCAAGAGACCCAGTACTTC

clone size: -
CDR3 length: 15
J gene: TRBJ1-5
D gene: -
V gene: TRBV2
CDR3 protein: CASNSGVRGNQPQHF
CDR3 DNA: TGTGCCAGCAATAGTGGGGTACGAGGCAATCAGCCCCAGCATTTT

clone size: many
CDR3 length: 16
J gene: TRBJ1-6
D gene: -
V gene: TRBV5-1
CDR3 protein: CASSPRQPREGSPLHF
CDR3 DNA: TGCGCCAGCAGCCCCCGACAGCCACGGGAGGGTTCACCCCTCCACTTT

clone size: -
CDR3 length: 15
J gene: TRBJ2-3
D gene: TRBD1
V gene: TRBV6-1
CDR3 protein: CASSRLGQGSDTQYF
CDR3 DNA: TGTGCCAGCAGCCGATTAGGACAGGGCTCAGATACGCAGTATTTT

clone size: -
CDR3 length: 15
J gene: TRBJ1-2
D gene: TRBD1
V gene: TRBV30
CDR3 protein: CAWSFSDRARGGYTF
CDR3 DNA: TGTGCCTGGAGCTTTTCCGACAGGGCGAGGGGTGGCTACACCTTC

clone size: -
CDR3 length: 16
J gene: TRBJ2-3
D gene: -
V gene: TRBV5-4
CDR3 protein: CASSLEVRVSTDTQYF
CDR3 DNA: TGTGCCAGCAGCTTGGAGGTCAGGGTGTCGACAGATACGCAGTATTTT

clone size: many
CDR3 length: 15
J gene: TRBJ1-2
D gene: TRBD1
V gene: TRBV5-1
CDR3 protein: CASSPTGGAFYGYTF
CDR3 DNA: TGCGCCAGCAGCCCTACAGGGGGCGCGTTTTATGGCTACACCTTC

clone size: -
CDR3 length: 15
J gene: TRBJ2-3
D gene: TRBD2
V gene: TRBV6-2/TRBV6-3
CDR3 protein: CASRIAGQSTDTQYF
CDR3 DNA: TGTGCCAGCAGAATAGCGGGACAAAGCACAGATACGCAGTATTTT

clone size: few
CDR3 length: 19
J gene: TRBJ2-2
D gene: TRBD2
V gene: TRBV7-9
CDR3 protein: CASSLATGAGGRPTGELFF
CDR3 DNA: TGTGCCAGCAGCTTAGCCACAGGAGCGGGGGGGCGTCCCACCGGGGAGCTGTTTTTT

clone size: few
CDR3 length: 14
J gene: TRBJ2-2
D gene: -
V gene: TRBV12-3/TRBV12-4
CDR3 protein: CASMLVVGTGELFF
CDR3 DNA: TGTGCCAGCATGCTGGTGGTGGGGACCGGGGAGCTGTTTTTT

clone size: few
CDR3 length: 14
J gene: TRBJ2-2
D gene: TRBD2
V gene: TRBV4-1
CDR3 protein: CASSQMGGAGELFF
CDR3 DNA: TGCGCCAGCAGCCAAATGGGGGGGGCCGGGGAGCTGTTTTTT

clone size: many
CDR3 length: 13
J gene: TRBJ1-1
D gene: -
V gene: TRBV6-1
CDR3 protein: CASSPGRSLEAFF
CDR3 DNA: TGTGCCAGCAGTCCCGGAAGGAGTCTTGAAGCTTTCTTT

clone size: few
CDR3 length: 12
J gene: TRBJ1-1
D gene: -
V gene: TRBV9
CDR3 protein: CASSHPRTEAFF
CDR3 DNA: TGTGCCAGCAGCCACCCCAGAACTGAAGCTTTCTTT

clone size: -
CDR3 length: 15
J gene: TRBJ1-5
D gene: -
V gene: TRBV2
CDR3 protein: CASSASLEGYQPQHF
CDR3 DNA: TGTGCCAGCAGCGCCTCGCTGGAGGGGTACCAGCCCCAGCATTTT

clone size: once
CDR3 length: 15
J gene: TRBJ1-6
D gene: -
V gene: TRBV19
CDR3 protein: CASSIGGPGRVPLHF
CDR3 DNA: TGTGCCAGTAGTATTGGGGGACCAGGGAGGGTACCCCTCCACTTT

clone size: -
CDR3 length: 15
J gene: TRBJ2-3
D gene: -
V gene: TRBV9
CDR3 protein: CASSVEGASTDTQYF
CDR3 DNA: TGTGCCAGCAGCGTTGAAGGAGCTAGCACAGATACGCAGTATTTT

clone size: many
CDR3 length: 13
J gene: TRBJ2-7
D gene: -
V gene: TRBV7-2
CDR3 protein: CASSLVRGYEQYF
CDR3 DNA: TGTGCCAGCAGCTTGGTTCGCGGCTACGAGCAGTACTTC

clone size: -
CDR3 length: 16
J gene: TRBJ1-3
D gene: -
V gene: TRBV6-1
CDR3 protein: CASSEVVQTSGNTIYF
CDR3 DNA: TGTGCCAGCAGTGAAGTTGTACAGACTTCTGGAAACACCATATATTTT

clone size: -
CDR3 length: 13
J gene: TRBJ2-1
D gene: TRBD2
V gene: TRBV7-2
CDR3 protein: CASSLGGGDEQFF
CDR3 DNA: TGTGCCAGCAGCTTAGGGGGAGGGGATGAGCAGTTCTTC

clone size: few
CDR3 length: 15
J gene: TRBJ1-4
D gene: -
V gene: TRBV3-1
CDR3 protein: CASSQAHFPDEKLFF
CDR3 DNA: TGTGCCAGCAGCCAAGCCCATTTTCCGGATGAAAAACTGTTTTTT

clone size: -
CDR3 length: 14
J gene: TRBJ2-4
D gene: -
V gene: TRBV6-1
CDR3 protein: CASSRRGGFGIQYF
CDR3 DNA: TGTGCCAGCAGTCGCCGGGGAGGCTTCGGCATTCAGTACTTC

clone size: many
CDR3 length: 14
J gene: TRBJ2-1
D gene: -
V gene: TRBV3-1
CDR3 protein: CASSQAASSNEQFF
CDR3 DNA: TGTGCCAGCAGCCAAGCCGCATCCAGCAATGAGCAGTTCTTC

clone size: many
CDR3 length: 14
J gene: TRBJ2-7
D gene: -
V gene: TRBV2
CDR3 protein: CASSVLKGSAEQYF
CDR3 DNA: TGTGCCAGCAGTGTGTTAAAAGGGTCGGCGGAGCAGTACTTC

clone size: many
CDR3 length: 16
J gene: TRBJ2-1
D gene: TRBD2
V gene: TRBV3-1
CDR3 protein: CASSQDLSGGHNEQFF
CDR3 DNA: TGTGCCAGCAGCCAAGATCTTAGCGGGGGGCACAATGAGCAGTTCTTC

clone size: -
CDR3 length: 15
J gene: TRBJ2-2
D gene: TRBD2
V gene: TRBV19
CDR3 protein: CASSISGGVTGELFF
CDR3 DNA: TGTGCCAGTAGTATTAGCGGGGGGGTCACCGGGGAGCTGTTTTTT

clone size: -
CDR3 length: 19
J gene: TRBJ2-3
D gene: TRBD2
V gene: TRBV4-1
CDR3 protein: CASSQRPGTSGASTDTQYF
CDR3 DNA: TGCGCCAGCAGCCAACGTCCCGGGACTAGCGGGGCGAGCACAGATACGCAGTATTTT

clone size: -
CDR3 length: 14
J gene: TRBJ1-2
D gene: -
V gene: TRBV19
CDR3 protein: CASSIDPGALRYTF
CDR3 DNA: TGTGCCAGTAGTATAGATCCCGGGGCCCTCCGCTACACCTTC

clone size: -
CDR3 length: 16
J gene: TRBJ1-4
D gene: -
V gene: TRBV9
CDR3 protein: CASSVSGRTTNEKLFF
CDR3 DNA: TGTGCCAGCAGCGTAAGTGGGCGTACAACTAATGAAAAACTGTTTTTT

clone size: many
CDR3 length: 14
J gene: TRBJ1-2
D gene: -
V gene: TRBV11-2
CDR3 protein: CASSLVRTEGGYTF
CDR3 DNA: TGTGCCAGCAGCTTAGTCCGGACAGAGGGTGGCTACACCTTC

clone size: -
CDR3 length: 13
J gene: TRBJ2-7
D gene: -
V gene: TRBV20-1
CDR3 protein: CSARGLQAYEQYF
CDR3 DNA: TGCAGTGCTAGAGGTCTTCAAGCCTACGAGCAGTACTTC

clone size: -
CDR3 length: 13
J gene: TRBJ1-1
D gene: -
V gene: TRBV7-9
CDR3 protein: CASIYQGQSEAFF
CDR3 DNA: TGTGCCAGCATCTATCAGGGGCAGAGTGAAGCTTTCTTT

clone size: few
CDR3 length: 14
J gene: TRBJ1-1
D gene: -
V gene: TRBV12-3/TRBV12-4
CDR3 protein: CASRLSGGVTEAFF
CDR3 DNA: TGTGCCAGCAGACTAAGTGGGGGGGTTACTGAAGCTTTCTTT

clone size: many
CDR3 length: 15
J gene: TRBJ2-5
D gene: -
V gene: TRBV7-9
CDR3 protein: CASSPPGPTGETQYF
CDR3 DNA: TGTGCCAGCAGCCCACCGGGACCGACAGGAGAGACCCAGTACTTC

clone size: few
CDR3 length: 15
J gene: TRBJ2-7
D gene: -
V gene: TRBV30
CDR3 protein: CAWSGRGRVPYEQYF
CDR3 DNA: TGTGCCTGGAGTGGCCGCGGCCGGGTCCCCTACGAGCAGTACTTC

clone size: few
CDR3 length: 18
J gene: TRBJ1-1
D gene: -
V gene: TRBV4-1
CDR3 protein: CASSQLENTDYYNTEAFF
CDR3 DNA: TGCGCCAGCAGCCAATTGGAGAACACCGACTATTATAACACTGAAGCTTTCTTT

clone size: many
CDR3 length: 12
J gene: TRBJ2-7
D gene: -
V gene: TRBV30
CDR3 protein: CACPGLAYEQYF
CDR3 DNA: TGTGCCTGCCCGGGACTTGCCTACGAGCAGTACTTC